This note documents a single T cell receptor beta chain sequence. Original processing methods: Reference gene primer amplification gave nucleated cell count estimates. Using immunoSEQ multiplex PCR, the repertoire was profiled, and TCRdb retains in-frame clones only, with some absent. From that table come the V and J calls and clone size; the DNA was used to work out D and trimming. The sample shows around 250,000 clones, roughly 85% of them seen only once. The data stem from a study of blood T cell repertoires in COVID-19. Background on the study: The United States, Italy and Spain were the sources of the acute and convalescent COVID-19 samples.

Participants classified as exposed had met a COVID-19 case within 2 weeks before study entry. The TCR sequence derives from a man aged 35 to 55 who had been exposed to COVID-19. Sequencing was carried out using PBMCs or T cells enriched from blood (not recorded which).

DNA for the CDR3: TGTGCCAGCAGCCAAGTCCACGTCTGGGGACTAGCGGGAGTGAATGAGCAGTTCTTC. Its translation: CASSQVHVWGLAGVNEQFF. J is TRBJ2-1 and V is TRBV3-1 (or the pseudogene TRBV3-2); the match to TRBD2 covers 14 bases. V lost 1 base, J lost 7 bases, and 12 bases stayed unmatched. Per germline, CDR1 LGHDT and CDR2 YNNKEL (reference sequence). This CDR3 comprises 19 residues.